This T cell receptor (beta chain) was sequenced for a study of vaccination effects on CD4 cells after COVID-19. About the research overall: Samples were taken post-vaccine, and their median timing was 72 days after the second dose.

Expansion of antigen-specific CD4+ T cells with viral peptide pools was carried out by the ViraFEST assay before sequencing. Scientists isolated CD4+ T cells after a roughly nine-day culture period ended. Participants each got two BNT162b2 or mRNA-1273 vaccine doses. Points on this clone: Its antigen is not known.

General study findings and limits: In the late period after vaccination, infection- and vaccine-induced clones contracted markedly.

Libraries were prepared by immunoSEQ multiplex PCR; TCRdb keeps only in-frame clonotypes and omits some of them. The top ten hold roughly 2.1% of the sample, which has fewer than 50,000 clones, almost 85% seen once. V lost 10 bases and J 4 bases, leaving 14 bases between the germline ends. Germline CDR1 reads MNHEY; CDR2 reads SVGAGI. The CDR3 covers 14 residues. Sample: CD4+ T cells from PBMCs cultured with HCoV-NL63 spike peptides, taken after COVID-19 vaccination. The V and J genes are TRBV6-5 and TRBJ2-6, with D perhaps being TRBD1 or TRBD2 (5 bases each). The receptor was isolated from a human donor who received a COVID-19 vaccine. Some clones in this sample may be carry-over from other donors' samples. The CDR3, as DNA: TGTGCCACCCTCTCCGGGGCAGGGGCCAACGTCCTGACTTTC. It translates to CATLSGAGANVLTF.